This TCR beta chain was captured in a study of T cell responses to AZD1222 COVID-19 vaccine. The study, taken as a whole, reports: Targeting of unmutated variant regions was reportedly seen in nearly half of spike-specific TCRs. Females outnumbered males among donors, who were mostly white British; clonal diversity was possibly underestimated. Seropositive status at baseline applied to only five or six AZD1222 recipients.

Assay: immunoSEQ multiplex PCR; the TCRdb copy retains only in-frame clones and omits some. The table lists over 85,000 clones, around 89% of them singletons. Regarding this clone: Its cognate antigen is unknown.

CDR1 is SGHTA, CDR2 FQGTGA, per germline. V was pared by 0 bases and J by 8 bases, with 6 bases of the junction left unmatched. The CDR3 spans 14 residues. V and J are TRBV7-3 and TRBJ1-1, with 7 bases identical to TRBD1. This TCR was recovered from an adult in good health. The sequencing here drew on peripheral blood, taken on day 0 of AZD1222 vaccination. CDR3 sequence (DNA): TGTGCCAGCAGCTTAACGGGACAGTCCGCGGAAGCTTTCTTT. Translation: CASSLTGQSAEAFF.